This T cell receptor (beta chain) was sequenced during a study of OX40 agonist ivuxolimab in advanced cancers. Study results and caveats: With doses of 0.1 to 3.0 mg/kg, CD4+ and CD8+ blood T cells had undergone clonal expansion by week 6.

This clone qualifies as medium-sized (0.01 to 0.1%). Its antigen is undetermined. The germline gives CDR1 SNHLY, CDR2 FYNNEI. J gave up 2 bases and V 6 bases, and 10 bases lay outside the gene matches. CDR3 size: 16 residues. Here immunoSEQ multiplex PCR was the method, and the copy in TCRdb shows in-frame clones only, minus some. The data contain approximately 77,000 clones, 84% of them singletons. This sequence was found in an adult with an advanced solid tumor such as melanoma, head and neck, liver or kidney cancer. This material consisted of CD4+ or CD8+ T cells sorted from blood, taken in a trial of the OX40 agonist ivuxolimab. The V gene is TRBV2, the J gene TRBJ1-5, with TRBD1 matching 7 bases. The CDR3 sequence: CASRPHRGRGNQPQHF. CDR3 sequence (DNA): TGTGCCAGCAGGCCCCACAGGGGAAGGGGCAATCAGCCCCAGCATTTT.